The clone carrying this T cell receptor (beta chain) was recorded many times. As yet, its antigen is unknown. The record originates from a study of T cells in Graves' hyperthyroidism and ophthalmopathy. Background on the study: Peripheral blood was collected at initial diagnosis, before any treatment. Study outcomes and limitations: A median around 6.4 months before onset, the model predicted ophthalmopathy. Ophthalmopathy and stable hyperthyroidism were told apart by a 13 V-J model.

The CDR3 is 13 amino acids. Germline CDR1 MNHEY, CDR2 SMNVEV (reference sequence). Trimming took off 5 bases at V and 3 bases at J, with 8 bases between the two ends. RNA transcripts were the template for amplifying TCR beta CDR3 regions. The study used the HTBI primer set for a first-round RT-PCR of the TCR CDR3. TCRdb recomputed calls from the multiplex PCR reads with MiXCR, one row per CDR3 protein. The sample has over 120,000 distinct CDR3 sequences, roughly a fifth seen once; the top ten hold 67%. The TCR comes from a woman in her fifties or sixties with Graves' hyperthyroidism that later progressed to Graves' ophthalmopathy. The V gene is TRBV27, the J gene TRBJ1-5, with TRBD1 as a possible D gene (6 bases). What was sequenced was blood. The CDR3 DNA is TGTGCCAGCAGTGACAGGATCAATCAGCCCCAGCATTTT. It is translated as CASSDRINQPQHF.